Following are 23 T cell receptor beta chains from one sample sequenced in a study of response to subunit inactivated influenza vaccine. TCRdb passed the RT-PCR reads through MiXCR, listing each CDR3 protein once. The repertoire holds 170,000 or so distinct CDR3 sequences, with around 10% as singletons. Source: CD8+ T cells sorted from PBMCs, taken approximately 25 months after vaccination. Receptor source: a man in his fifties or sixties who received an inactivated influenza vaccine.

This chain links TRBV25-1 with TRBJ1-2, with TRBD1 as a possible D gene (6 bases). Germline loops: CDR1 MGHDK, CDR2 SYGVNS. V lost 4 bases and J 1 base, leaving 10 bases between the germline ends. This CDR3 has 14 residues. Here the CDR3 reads CASSGGHFNYGYTF. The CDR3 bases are TGTGCCAGCAGTGGGGGACACTTTAACTATGGCTACACCTTC.

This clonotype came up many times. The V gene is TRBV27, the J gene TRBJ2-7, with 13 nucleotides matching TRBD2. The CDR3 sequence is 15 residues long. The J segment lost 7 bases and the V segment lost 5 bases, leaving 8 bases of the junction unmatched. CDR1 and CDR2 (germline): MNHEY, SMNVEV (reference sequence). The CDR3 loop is CASSPGLAGVYEQYF. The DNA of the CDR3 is TGTGCCAGCAGTCCCGGACTAGCGGGAGTGTATGAGCAGTACTTC.

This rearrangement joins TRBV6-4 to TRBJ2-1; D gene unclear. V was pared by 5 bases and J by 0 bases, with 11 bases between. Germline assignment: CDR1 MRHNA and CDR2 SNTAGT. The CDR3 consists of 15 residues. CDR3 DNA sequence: TGTGCCAGCAGTCGTGGGCACAGCTCCTACAATGAGCAGTTCTTC. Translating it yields CASSRGHSSYNEQFF.

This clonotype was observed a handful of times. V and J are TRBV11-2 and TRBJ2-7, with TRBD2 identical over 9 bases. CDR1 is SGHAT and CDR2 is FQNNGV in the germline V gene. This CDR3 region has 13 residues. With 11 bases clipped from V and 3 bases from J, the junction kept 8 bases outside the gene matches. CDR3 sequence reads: CAAGGGNNYEQYF. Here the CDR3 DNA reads TGTGCCGCGGGGGGGGGCAACAACTACGAGCAGTACTTC.

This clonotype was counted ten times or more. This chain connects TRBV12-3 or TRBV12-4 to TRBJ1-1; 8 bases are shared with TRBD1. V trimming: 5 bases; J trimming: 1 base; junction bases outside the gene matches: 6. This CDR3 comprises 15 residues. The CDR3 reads CASSHPGQANTEAFF. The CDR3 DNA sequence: TGTGCCAGCAGTCACCCGGGACAGGCGAACACTGAAGCTTTCTTT.

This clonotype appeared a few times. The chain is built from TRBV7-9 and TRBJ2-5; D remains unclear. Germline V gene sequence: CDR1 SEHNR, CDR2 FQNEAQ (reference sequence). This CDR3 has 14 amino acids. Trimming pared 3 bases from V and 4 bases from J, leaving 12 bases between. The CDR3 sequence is CASSLSGYTETQYF. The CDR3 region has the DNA TGTGCCAGCAGCTTGTCTGGGTATACAGAGACCCAGTACTTC.

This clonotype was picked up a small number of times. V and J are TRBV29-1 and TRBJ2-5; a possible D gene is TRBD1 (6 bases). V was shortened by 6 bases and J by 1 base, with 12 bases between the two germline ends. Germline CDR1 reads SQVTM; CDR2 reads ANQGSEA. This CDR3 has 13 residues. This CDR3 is CSVKQGIQETQYF. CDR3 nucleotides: TGCAGCGTAAAACAGGGAATCCAAGAGACCCAGTACTTC.

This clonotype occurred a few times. CDR3 in DNA: TGTGCCAGCAGCTTATTCGGGCAGGTGCAGTACTTC. It encodes CASSLFGQVQYF. The chain uses TRBV7-9 and TRBJ2-7; D call uncertain. The CDR3 length is 12 residues. Trimming left V 2 bases short and J 9 bases short, with 11 bases between. Germline V gives CDR1 SEHNR, CDR2 FQNEAQ (reference sequence).

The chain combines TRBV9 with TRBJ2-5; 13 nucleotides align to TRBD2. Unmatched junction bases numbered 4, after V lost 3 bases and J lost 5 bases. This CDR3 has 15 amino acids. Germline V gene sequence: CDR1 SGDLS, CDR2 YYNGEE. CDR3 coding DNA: TGTGCCAGCAGCGAACTAGCGGGAGGGCCCGAGACCCAGTACTTC. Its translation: CASSELAGGPETQYF.

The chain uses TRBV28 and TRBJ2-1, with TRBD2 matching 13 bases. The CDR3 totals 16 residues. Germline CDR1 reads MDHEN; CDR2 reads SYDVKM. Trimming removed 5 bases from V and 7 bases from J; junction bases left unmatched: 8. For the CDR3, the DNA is TGTGCCAGCAGTCTCTCGGGACTAGCGGGACAGAATGAGCAGTTCTTC. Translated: CASSLSGLAGQNEQFF.

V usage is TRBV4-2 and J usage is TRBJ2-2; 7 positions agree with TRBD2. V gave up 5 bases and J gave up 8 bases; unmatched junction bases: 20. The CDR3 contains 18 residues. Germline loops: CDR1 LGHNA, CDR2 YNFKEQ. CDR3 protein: CASSWTPGIAGPGGELFF. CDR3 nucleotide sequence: TGTGCCAGCAGCTGGACACCGGGAATAGCGGGTCCTGGGGGGGAGCTGTTTTTT.

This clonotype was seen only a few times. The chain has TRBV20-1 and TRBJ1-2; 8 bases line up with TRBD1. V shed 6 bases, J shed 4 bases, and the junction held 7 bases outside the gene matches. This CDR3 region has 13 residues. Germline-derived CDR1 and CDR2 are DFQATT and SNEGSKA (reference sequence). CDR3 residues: CSATGQDRYGYTF. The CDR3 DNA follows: TGCAGTGCAACGGGACAGGACCGCTATGGCTACACCTTC.

CDR3 nucleotide sequence: TGTGCCAGCAGCCCAGGACAGGGCGGCAACACAGATACGCAGTATTTT. It is translated as CASSPGQGGNTDTQYF. The chain recombines TRBV11-2 with TRBJ2-3; 8 positions match TRBD1. This CDR3 contains 16 residues. The germline CDR1 and CDR2 sequences are SGHAT and FQNNGV. V shed 5 bases and J 2 bases; nucleotides not matched to a gene: 9.

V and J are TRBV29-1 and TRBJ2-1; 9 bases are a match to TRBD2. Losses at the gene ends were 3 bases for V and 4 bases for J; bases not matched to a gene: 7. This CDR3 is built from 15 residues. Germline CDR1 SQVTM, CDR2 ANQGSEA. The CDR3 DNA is TGCAGCGTTGAGAATCTAGCGGGATTATACAATGAGCAGTTCTTC. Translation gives CSVENLAGLYNEQFF.

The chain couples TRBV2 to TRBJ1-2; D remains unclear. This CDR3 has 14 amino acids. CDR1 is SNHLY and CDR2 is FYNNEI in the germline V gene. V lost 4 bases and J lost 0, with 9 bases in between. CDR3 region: CASSGAGANYGYTF. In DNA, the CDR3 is TGTGCCAGCAGTGGGGCCGGGGCTAACTATGGCTACACCTTC.

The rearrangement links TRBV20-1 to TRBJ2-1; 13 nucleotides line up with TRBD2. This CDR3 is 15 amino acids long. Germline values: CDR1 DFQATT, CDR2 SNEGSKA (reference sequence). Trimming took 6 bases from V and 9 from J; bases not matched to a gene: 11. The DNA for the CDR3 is TGCAGTGCCCCTATGGGACTAGCGGGACTGGTTGAGCAGTTCTTC. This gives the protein CSAPMGLAGLVEQFF.

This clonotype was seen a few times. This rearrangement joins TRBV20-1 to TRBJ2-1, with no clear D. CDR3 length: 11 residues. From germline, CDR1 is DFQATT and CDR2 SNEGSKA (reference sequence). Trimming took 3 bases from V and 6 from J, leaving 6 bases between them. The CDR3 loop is CSASIANEQFF. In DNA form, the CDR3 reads TGCAGTGCTAGCATAGCCAATGAGCAGTTCTTC.

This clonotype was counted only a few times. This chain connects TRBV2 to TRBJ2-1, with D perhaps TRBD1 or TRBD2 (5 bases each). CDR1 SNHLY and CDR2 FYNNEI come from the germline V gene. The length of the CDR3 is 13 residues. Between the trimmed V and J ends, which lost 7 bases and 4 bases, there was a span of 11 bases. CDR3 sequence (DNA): TGTGCCAGCACGAGGGGCGTGTACAATGAGCAGTTCTTC. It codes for CASTRGVYNEQFF.

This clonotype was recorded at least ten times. In nucleotides, the CDR3 is TGCGCCAGCAGCATCCTAGCCTTGGACAGGGAACACACCGGGGAGCTGTTTTTT. Translating it yields CASSILALDREHTGELFF. The rearrangement joins TRBV5-1 to TRBJ2-2; 8 bases map to TRBD1. The V and J ends lost 4 bases and 3 bases, in that order; junction bases with no gene match: 14. This CDR3 contains 18 residues. The germline V gene encodes CDR1 SGHRS and CDR2 YFSETQ.

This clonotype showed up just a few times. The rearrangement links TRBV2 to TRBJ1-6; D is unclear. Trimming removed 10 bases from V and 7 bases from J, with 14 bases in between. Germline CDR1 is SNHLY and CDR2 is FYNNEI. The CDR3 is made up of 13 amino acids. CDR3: CATQQQRNSPLHF. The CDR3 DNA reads TGTGCCACCCAACAGCAAAGGAATTCACCCCTCCACTTT.

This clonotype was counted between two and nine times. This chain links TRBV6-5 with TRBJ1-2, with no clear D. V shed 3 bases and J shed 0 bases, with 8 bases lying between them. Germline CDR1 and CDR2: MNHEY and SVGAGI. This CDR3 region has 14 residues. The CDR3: CASSYGGANYGYTF. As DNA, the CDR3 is TGTGCCAGCAGTTATGGCGGAGCTAACTATGGCTACACCTTC.

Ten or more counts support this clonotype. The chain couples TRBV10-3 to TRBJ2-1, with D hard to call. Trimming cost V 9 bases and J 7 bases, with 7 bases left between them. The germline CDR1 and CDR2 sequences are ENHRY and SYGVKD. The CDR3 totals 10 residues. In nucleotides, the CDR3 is TGTGCCATGGGTAGTAATGAGCAGTTCTTC. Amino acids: CAMGSNEQFF.

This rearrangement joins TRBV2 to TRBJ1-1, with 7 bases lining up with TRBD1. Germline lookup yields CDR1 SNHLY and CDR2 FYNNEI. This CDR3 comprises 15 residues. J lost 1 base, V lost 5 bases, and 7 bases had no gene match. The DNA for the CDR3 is TGTGCCAGCAGTAACCGGGACAGATGGAACACTGAAGCTTTCTTT. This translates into CASSNRDRWNTEAFF.